This TCR beta chain was captured in a study of blood T cell repertoires in COVID-19. Study summary: Samples of COVID-19 (acute and convalescent) were obtained from the United States, Italy and Spain.

The CDR3 consists of 15 residues. Germline values: CDR1 SGHVS, CDR2 FQNEAQ. With 3 bases removed from V and 1 base from J, the gap between germline ends came to 12 bases. Authors' data handling: Nucleated cell counts were estimated from reference gene primer amplification. Clones were sequenced by immunoSEQ multiplex PCR, and TCRdb holds only the in-frame ones, with some missing. V, J and clone size derive from that table, while D and trimming were established from the DNA sequence. The table has approximately 97,000 clones, around 85% seen once. The gene calls are TRBV7-8 and TRBJ1-1; D unresolved. Sequenced material: peripheral blood. This sequence was found in a man older than 75 with acute or convalescent COVID-19. The DNA for the CDR3 is TGTGCCAGCAGCTTTTCGCAGCCGGGGAACACTGAAGCTTTCTTT. Protein sequence: CASSFSQPGNTEAFF.